The present T cell receptor (beta chain) was sequenced within a study of glioma-infiltrating T cells after dendritic cell vaccination. With V trimmed by 3 bases and J by 5 bases, 7 bases remained unmatched. The CDR3 is 15 amino acids. Germline CDR1 and CDR2: LNHDA and SQIVND (reference sequence). Clones were read by immunoSEQ multiplex PCR, and TCRdb kept only the in-frame ones, dropping some. The sample has some 78,000 clones, 85% seen once. As to time point: after dendritic cell vaccination, including at tumor progression/relapse. The source material was blood, sampled after dendritic cell vaccination. This TCR was recovered from a human donor with glioblastoma. The V call is TRBV19, the J call TRBJ2-7, with 10 bases fitting TRBD1. The CDR3 sequence is CASSITGTGVNEQYF. For the CDR3, the DNA is TGTGCCAGTAGTATTACCGGGACAGGGGTGAACGAGCAGTACTTC. The full variable domain, in which reference TRBV19 and TRBJ2-7 provide the parts outside the CDR3, is DGGITQSPKYLFRKEGQNVTLSCEQNLNHDAMYWYRQDPGQGLRLIYYSQIVNDFQKGDIAEGYSVSREKKESFPLTVTSAQKNPTAFYLCASSITGTGVNEQYFGPGTRLTVT.